This paragraph reports one TCR beta chain. The data were produced by immunoSEQ multiplex PCR, yet TCRdb's version contains in-frame clones alone and is incomplete. This sample has roughly 40,000 clones; about 80% occur once, and the top ten carry about 9%. Germline V gene lookup returns CDR1 KGHDR and CDR2 SFDVKD. The CDR3 length is 14 residues. Trimming removed 5 bases at V and 5 bases at J, with 15 bases between. The data originate from a study of blood T cell repertoires in COVID-19. The receptor was derived from a man in his 70s with active or convalescent COVID-19. The sequenced material came from peripheral blood. The chain recombines TRBV24-1 with TRBJ2-7; no clear D. As DNA, the CDR3 is TGTGCCACCAGTGGAAACGCGGCATCAGACGAGCAGTACTTC. This translates into CATSGNAASDEQYF.